The entry that follows covers one TCR beta chain sequence. Its antigen is not known. Germline assignment: CDR1 MNHEY and CDR2 SVGEGT. The CDR3 is 20 residues long. The entry originates in a study of CXCR3-negative and CXCR3-positive naive CD8 T cells. On the study more broadly: Libraries each contributed about 1.5 +/- 0.3 million TRB reads, for roughly 140 million in total.

Overall study findings and caveats: Comparably high diversity marked both naive subsets, whereas memory CD8+ cells had much lower diversity. Hydrophobicity was higher for TRB CDR3s found in CXCR3-positive naive cells than in CXCR3-negative naive cells. Researchers reported similar TRBV-TRBJ usage in naive CXCR3-negative and CXCR3-positive cells, though memory differed.

UMI labels and 5' RACE were used to prepare the TRB cDNA libraries. TCRdb re-called the 5' RACE reads; one entry per CDR3 protein, DNA not given. The sample features over 50,000 distinct CDR3 sequences, with less than 0.85% in its top ten. Sequencing used naive CXCR3+ CD8+ T cells from blood. Subset: CD45RO-CCR7+CD27+CD95- naive CD8+ T cells expressing CXCR3 (TNR3+). The chain joins TRBV6-2 or TRBV6-3 to TRBJ2-7; TCRdb picks TRBD1, but there is no DNA to check that call. This sequence was found in a human donor in good health. Some clones in this sample may be carry-over from other donors' samples. The chain's CDR3 is CASSYSMAAGSPPGGYEQYF.